This T cell receptor beta chain was profiled in a study of shared T cell receptors in the human thymus. The trim removed 4 bases at V and 9 bases at J, leaving 14 bases unmatched. The CDR3 is 16 amino acids. Germline CDR1 SGHNT, CDR2 YENEEA. This table comes from immunoSEQ multiplex PCR, and its TCRdb copy is limited to in-frame clones, with some not included. This table holds over 350,000 clones, approximately 95% found once. This clonotype originated in a human donor. Sequenced material: thymocytes. The J gene is TRBJ2-1, the V gene TRBV11-3; 8 bases agree with TRBD2. The CDR3 here is CASSCGSWSGSVEQFF. CDR3 nucleotides: TGTGCCAGCAGCTGCGGGAGTTGGAGCGGGAGTGTTGAGCAGTTCTTC.